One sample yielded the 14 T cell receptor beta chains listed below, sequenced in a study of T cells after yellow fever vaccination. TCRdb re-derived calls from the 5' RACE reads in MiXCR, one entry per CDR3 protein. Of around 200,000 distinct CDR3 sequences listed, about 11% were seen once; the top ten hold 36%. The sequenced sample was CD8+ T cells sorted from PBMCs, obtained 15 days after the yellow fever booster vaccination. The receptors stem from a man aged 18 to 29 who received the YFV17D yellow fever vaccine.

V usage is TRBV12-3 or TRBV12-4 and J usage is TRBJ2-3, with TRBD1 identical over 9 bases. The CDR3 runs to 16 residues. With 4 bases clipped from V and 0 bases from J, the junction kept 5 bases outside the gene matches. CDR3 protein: CASSSQTGGSTDTQYF. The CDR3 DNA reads TGTGCCAGCAGTTCTCAGACAGGGGGAAGCACAGATACGCAGTATTTT.

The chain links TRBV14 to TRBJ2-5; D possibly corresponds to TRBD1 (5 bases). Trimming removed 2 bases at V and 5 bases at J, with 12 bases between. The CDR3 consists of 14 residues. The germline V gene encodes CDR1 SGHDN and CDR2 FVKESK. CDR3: CASSQQGFWETQYF. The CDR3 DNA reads TGTGCCAGCAGCCAACAGGGATTTTGGGAGACCCAGTACTTC. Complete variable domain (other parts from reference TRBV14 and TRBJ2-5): EAGVTQFPSHSVIEKGQTVTLRCDPISGHDNLYWYRRVMGKEIKFLLHFVKESKQDESGMPNNRFLAERTGGTYSTLKVQPAELEDSGVYFCASSQQGFWETQYFGPGTRLLVL.

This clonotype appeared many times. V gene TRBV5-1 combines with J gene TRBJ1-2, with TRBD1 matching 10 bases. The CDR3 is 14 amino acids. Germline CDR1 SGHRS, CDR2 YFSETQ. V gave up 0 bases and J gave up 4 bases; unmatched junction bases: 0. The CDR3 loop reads CASSLGQGAYGYTF. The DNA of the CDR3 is TGCGCCAGCAGCTTGGGACAGGGGGCCTATGGCTACACCTTC. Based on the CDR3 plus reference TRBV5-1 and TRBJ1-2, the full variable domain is KAGVTQTPRYLIKTRGQQVTLSCSPISGHRSVSWYQQTPGQGLQFLFEYFSETQRNKGNFPGRFSGRQFSNSRSEMNVSTLELGDSALYLCASSLGQGAYGYTFGSGTRLTVV.

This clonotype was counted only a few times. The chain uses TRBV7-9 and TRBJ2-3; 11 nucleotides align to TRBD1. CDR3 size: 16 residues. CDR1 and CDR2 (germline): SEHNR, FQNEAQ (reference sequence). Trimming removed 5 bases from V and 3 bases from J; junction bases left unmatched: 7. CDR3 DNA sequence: TGTGCCAGCAGCCAACGGACAGGGGGCTTAACAGATACGCAGTATTTT. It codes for CASSQRTGGLTDTQYF.

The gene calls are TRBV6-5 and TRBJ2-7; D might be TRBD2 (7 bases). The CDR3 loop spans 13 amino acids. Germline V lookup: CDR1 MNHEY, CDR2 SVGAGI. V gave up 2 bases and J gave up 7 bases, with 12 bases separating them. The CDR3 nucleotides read TGTGCCAGCAGTTACGCGGGGGCTGGAGAGCAGTACTTC. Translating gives CASSYAGAGEQYF.

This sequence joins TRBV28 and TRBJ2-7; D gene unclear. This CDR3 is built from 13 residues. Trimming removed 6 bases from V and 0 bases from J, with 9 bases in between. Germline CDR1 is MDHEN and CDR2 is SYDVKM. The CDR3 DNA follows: TGTGCCAGCAGCTCATTCAGCTCCTACGAGCAGTACGTC. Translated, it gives CASSSFSSYEQYV.

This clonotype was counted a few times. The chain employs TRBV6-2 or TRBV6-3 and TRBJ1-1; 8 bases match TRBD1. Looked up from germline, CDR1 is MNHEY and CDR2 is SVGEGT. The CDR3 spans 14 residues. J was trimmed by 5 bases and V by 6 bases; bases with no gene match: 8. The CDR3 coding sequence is TGTGCCAGCAGCCGTGGACAGGGAGGGACTGAAGCTTTCTTT. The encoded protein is CASSRGQGGTEAFF.

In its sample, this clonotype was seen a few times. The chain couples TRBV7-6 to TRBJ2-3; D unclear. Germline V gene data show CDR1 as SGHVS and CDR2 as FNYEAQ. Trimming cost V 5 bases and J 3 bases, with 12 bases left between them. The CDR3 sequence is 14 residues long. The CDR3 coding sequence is TGTGCCAGCAGCCGCCATCTTTCTACAGATACGCAGTATTTT. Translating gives CASSRHLSTDTQYF. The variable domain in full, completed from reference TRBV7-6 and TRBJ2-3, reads GAGVSQSPRYKVTKRGQDVALRCDPISGHVSLYWYRQALGQGPEFLTYFNYEAQQDKSGLPNDRFSAERPEGSISTLTIQRTEQRDSAMYRCASSRHLSTDTQYFGPGTRLTVL.

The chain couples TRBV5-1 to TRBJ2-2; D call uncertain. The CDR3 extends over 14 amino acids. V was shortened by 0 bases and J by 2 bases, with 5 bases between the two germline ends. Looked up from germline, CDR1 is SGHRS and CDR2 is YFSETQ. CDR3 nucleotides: TGCGCCAGCAGCTTGGAACATAACACCGGGGAGCTGTTTTTT. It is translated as CASSLEHNTGELFF.

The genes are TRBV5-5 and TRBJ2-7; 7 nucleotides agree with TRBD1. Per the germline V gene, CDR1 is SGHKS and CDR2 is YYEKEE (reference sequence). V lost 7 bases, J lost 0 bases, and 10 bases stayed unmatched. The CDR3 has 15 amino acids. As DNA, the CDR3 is TGTGCCAGCGTCGACCCGGGACAGAACTCCTACGAGCAGTACTTC. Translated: CASVDPGQNSYEQYF.

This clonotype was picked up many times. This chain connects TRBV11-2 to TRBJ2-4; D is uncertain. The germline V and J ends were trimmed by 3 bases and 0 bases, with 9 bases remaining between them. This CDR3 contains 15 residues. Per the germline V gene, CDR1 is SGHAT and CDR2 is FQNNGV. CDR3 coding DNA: TGTGCCAGCAGCTTTGGGCAGCTAGCCAAAAACATTCAGTACTTC. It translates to CASSFGQLAKNIQYF. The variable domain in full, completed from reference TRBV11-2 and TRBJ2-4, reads EAGVAQSPRYKIIEKRQSVAFWCNPISGHATLYWYQQILGQGPKLLIQFQNNGVVDDSQLPKDRFSAERLKGVDSTLKIQPAKLEDSAVYLCASSFGQLAKNIQYFGAGTRLSVL.

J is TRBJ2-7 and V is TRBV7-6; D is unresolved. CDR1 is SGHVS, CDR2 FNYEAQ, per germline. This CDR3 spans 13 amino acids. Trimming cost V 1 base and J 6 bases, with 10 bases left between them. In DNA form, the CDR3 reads TGTGCCAGCAGCTTAGATGGTACCTTCGAGCAGTACTTC. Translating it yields CASSLDGTFEQYF.

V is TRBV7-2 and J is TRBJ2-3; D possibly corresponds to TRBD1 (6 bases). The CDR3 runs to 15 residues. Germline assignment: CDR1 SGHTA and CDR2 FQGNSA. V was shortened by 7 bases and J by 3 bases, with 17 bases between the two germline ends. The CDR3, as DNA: TGTGCCAGCACCGAGGCAGGGGCGAGGACAGATACGCAGTATTTT. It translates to CASTEAGARTDTQYF.

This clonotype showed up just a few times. The CDR3 is CASSYSSGVLTDTQYF. CDR3 bases: TGTGCCAGCAGCTACTCTAGCGGGGTTCTCACAGATACGCAGTATTTT. The chain uses TRBV11-2 and TRBJ2-3, with 9 bases lining up with TRBD2. The germline gives CDR1 SGHAT, CDR2 FQNNGV. With V trimmed by 4 bases and J by 2 bases, 7 bases remained unmatched. The CDR3 length is 16 residues. Variable domain in full (rest from reference TRBV11-2 and TRBJ2-3): EAGVAQSPRYKIIEKRQSVAFWCNPISGHATLYWYQQILGQGPKLLIQFQNNGVVDDSQLPKDRFSAERLKGVDSTLKIQPAKLEDSAVYLCASSYSSGVLTDTQYFGPGTRLTVL.